This T cell receptor (beta chain) was captured in a study of control samples from healthy donors and cancer patients. Sequencing used immunoSEQ multiplex PCR; TCRdb keeps in-frame clones, though not all of them. The table has roughly 20,000 clones, approximately 80% seen once. The V gene's germline CDR1 is SGHRS and CDR2 YFSETQ. Trimming removed 2 bases at V and 2 bases at J, with 7 bases between. There are 13 residues in the CDR3. The V and J genes are TRBV5-1 and TRBJ2-5; D perhaps matches TRBD1 (5 bases). The sample comprised PBMCs. This clonotype was sampled from a man aged 80 or over with head and neck cancer. This chain's CDR3 is CASSFDSQETQYF. CDR3 DNA: TGCGCCAGCAGCTTCGACAGTCAAGAGACCCAGTACTTC.